The present T cell receptor beta chain was sequenced within a study of cytomegalovirus exposure and HLA in healthy donors. Study conclusions and caveats: Common viral pathogens were later found to be apparently linked to several of the most significant clusters.

In the PCR, 60 Vbeta and 13 Jbeta primers were used. Some clones are missing from TCRdb's copy, which holds only in-frame ones; the method was immunoSEQ multiplex PCR. The sample carries 100,000 to 150,000 clones, 65% to 90% recorded once. Notes on this clone: Its cognate antigen is unknown.

V dropped 8 bases and J dropped 0 bases, with 16 bases sitting between them. This CDR3 spans 15 amino acids. In germline, CDR1 is MNHEY, CDR2 SVGAGI. The receptor comes from a man between 18 and 35 years old in good health and CMV-seronegative. V usage is TRBV6-5 and J usage is TRBJ1-1, with D possibly being TRBD1 (6 bases). The sample comprised PBMCs. This CDR3 reads CASATTGLMNTEAFF. The CDR3 DNA sequence: TGTGCCAGCGCGACGACAGGACTTATGAACACTGAAGCTTTCTTT.